These 16 T cell receptor beta chains were all obtained from the same sample, sequenced in a study of T cell repertoires in cytomegalovirus infection. TCRdb called the reads again in MiXCR, with one record for every CDR3 protein. The sample includes 150,000 to 190,000 distinct CDR3 sequences, around 20% of them seen just once. The specimen was PBMCs. These receptors were collected from a human donor in good health (CMV status not recorded). Some clones in this sample may be carry-over from other donors' samples.

This clonotype showed up just a few times. V and J are TRBV6-2 or TRBV6-3 and TRBJ2-5; the D gene is possibly TRBD2 (6 bases). Germline V CDR1 and CDR2: MNHEY, SVGEGT. Trimming took off 3 bases at V and 5 bases at J, with 13 bases between the two ends. There are 14 residues in the CDR3. For the CDR3, the DNA is TGTGCCAGCAGTTATGGTCGGGGGAGGGAGACCCAGTACTTC. It codes for CASSYGRGRETQYF.

The V call is TRBV6-5, the J call TRBJ2-7, with D perhaps matching TRBD2 (7 bases). CDR3 length: 14 residues. The ends were cut back, 2 bases at V and 5 bases at J, with 13 bases in the middle. CDR1 is MNHEY and CDR2 is SVGAGI in the germline V gene. CDR3: CASSYEGGPNEQYF. CDR3 nucleotide sequence: TGTGCCAGCAGTTACGAGGGGGGGCCGAACGAGCAGTACTTC.

A note on this clonotype: A clone one base away is much larger, so this may be a read error. This chain connects TRBV6-2 or TRBV6-3 to TRBJ2-5; the match to TRBD2 covers 7 bases. The CDR3 runs 11 residues. Unmatched junction bases numbered 4, after V lost 11 bases and J lost 4 bases. Germline V gene sequence: CDR1 MNHEY, CDR2 SVGEGT. The CDR3 bases are TGTGCCCGCGCTAGCGGAGAGACCCAGTACTTC. Translated: CARASGETQYF.

This chain connects TRBV5-4 to TRBJ2-1, with 9 bases that match TRBD2. Germline-derived CDR1 and CDR2 are SGHNT and YYREEE (reference sequence). The CDR3 is 15 residues long. Trimming removed 2 bases from V and 6 bases from J; junction bases left unmatched: 6. The CDR3 protein is CASSFHLAGINEQFF. In DNA, the CDR3 is TGTGCCAGCAGCTTCCACCTAGCGGGGATCAATGAGCAGTTCTTC.

The chain carries TRBV27 and TRBJ1-1; 7 nucleotides line up with TRBD1. The CDR3 extends over 14 amino acids. V shed 5 bases, J shed 5 bases, and the junction held 8 bases outside the gene matches. Germline V gene lookup returns CDR1 MNHEY and CDR2 SMNVEV (reference sequence). CDR3 coding DNA: TGTGCCAGCAGTCCAAACCCGACAGGGACTGAAGCTTTCTTT. Its protein is CASSPNPTGTEAFF.

The J gene is TRBJ2-1, the V gene TRBV28, with D unresolved. V lost 7 bases, J lost 7 bases, and 32 bases lay in between. Germline assignment: CDR1 MDHEN and CDR2 SYDVKM. The CDR3 extends over 19 amino acids. CDR3 residues: CASIPRGRQQHLYHNEQFF. In nucleotides, the CDR3 is TGTGCCAGCATCCCCAGAGGACGTCAACAGCATTTATACCATAATGAGCAGTTCTTC.

V is TRBV30 and J is TRBJ1-2; 7 bases are shared with TRBD1. J gave up 7 bases and V 0 bases, and 5 bases lay outside the gene matches. This CDR3 region has 13 residues. Germline V gives CDR1 GTSNPN, CDR2 SVGIG (reference sequence). The CDR3 coding sequence is TGTGCCTGGAGTGTACAGGGGACGGGTGGCTACACCTTC. This codes for CAWSVQGTGGYTF.

The rearrangement joins TRBV10-3 to TRBJ1-6; no firm D call. The length of the CDR3 is 12 residues. V was trimmed by 8 bases and J by 7 bases, leaving 9 bases between them. Germline assignment: CDR1 ENHRY and CDR2 SYGVKD. CDR3 in amino acids: CAISRTNSPLHF. CDR3 sequence (DNA): TGTGCCATCTCAAGGACGAATTCACCCCTCCACTTT.

The gene calls are TRBV6-6 and TRBJ1-2; D gene uncertain. This CDR3 has 13 amino acids. CDR1 MNHNY and CDR2 SVGAGI come from the germline V gene (reference sequence). V dropped 1 base and J dropped 8 bases, with 11 bases sitting between them. The CDR3 here is CASSYYGREGYTF. In nucleotides, the CDR3 is TGTGCCAGCAGTTACTATGGGAGGGAGGGCTACACCTTC.

The chain employs TRBV6-2 or TRBV6-3 and TRBJ1-1, with TRBD1 identical over 8 bases. The CDR3 extends over 13 amino acids. Germline assignment: CDR1 MNHEY and CDR2 SVGEGT. The V segment lost 6 bases and the J segment 3 bases; nucleotides outside the gene matches: 3. The CDR3 loop is CASRTTGDTEAFF. The CDR3 region has the DNA TGTGCCAGCAGGACGACAGGGGACACTGAAGCTTTCTTT.

This sequence joins TRBV5-1 and TRBJ2-3, with 10 bases identical to TRBD2. V lost 4 bases, J lost 1 base, and 3 bases stayed unmatched. The CDR3 spans 15 residues. From germline, CDR1 is SGHRS and CDR2 YFSETQ. CDR3 sequence reads: CASSPSGRGTDTQYF. In DNA form, the CDR3 reads TGCGCCAGCAGCCCTAGCGGGAGAGGCACAGATACGCAGTATTTT.

Comment on this clonotype: This sequence may be a read error, since a much larger clone differs from it by one base. The chain has TRBV7-2 and TRBJ2-7; TRBD2 agrees at 8 bases. The CDR3 is 15 residues long. Germline CDR1 reads SGHTA; CDR2 reads FQGNSA. CDR3 sequence: CASSLGSGGRYEKYF. In DNA, the CDR3 is TGTGCCAGCAGCTTAGGTTCGGGAGGGAGGTACGAGAAGTACTTC.

This clonotype was picked up a small number of times. V gene TRBV9 combines with J gene TRBJ2-5; possible D gene TRBD2, 5 bases. There are 16 residues in the CDR3. V lost 2 bases and J 1 base, leaving 15 bases between the germline ends. CDR1 SGDLS and CDR2 YYNGEE come from the germline V gene. CDR3 sequence (DNA): TGTGCCAGCAGCGTCGAGGGATCTCTCACCCAAGAGACCCAGTACTTC. Amino acid sequence: CASSVEGSLTQETQYF.

This clonotype was detected a few times. The V call is TRBV11-2, the J call TRBJ1-6; a weak D match, TRBD1 (5 bases). V dropped 3 bases and J dropped 11 bases, with 8 bases sitting between them. This CDR3 spans 12 amino acids. The germline CDR1 and CDR2 sequences are SGHAT and FQNNGV. The CDR3 reads CASSLGGTPLHF. The CDR3 coding sequence is TGTGCCAGCAGCTTGGGGGGAACACCCCTCCACTTT.

In DNA, the CDR3 is TGTGCCAGCAGTGTCACGGGGCTAACTAATGAAAAACTGTTTTTT. Translation gives CASSVTGLTNEKLFF. The genes are TRBV6-1 and TRBJ1-4, with D possibly being TRBD1 (5 bases). Germline V gene lookup returns CDR1 MNHNS and CDR2 SASEGT. This CDR3 spans 15 amino acids. The germline V and J ends were trimmed by 4 bases and 1 base, with 10 bases remaining between them.

The J gene is TRBJ2-7, the V gene TRBV28; either TRBD1 or TRBD2 may fit D (5 bases each). This CDR3 comprises 15 residues. Trimming shortened V by 5 bases and J by 6 bases, and 20 bases separated the two germline ends. Germline lookup yields CDR1 MDHEN and CDR2 SYDVKM. The CDR3 here is CASSKPYSQGAEQYF. CDR3 nucleotides: TGTGCCAGCAGTAAACCGTACTCCCAGGGAGCCGAGCAGTACTTC.